One sample yielded the 20 T cell receptor beta chains listed below, sequenced in a study of OX40 agonist ivuxolimab in advanced cancers. The assay was immunoSEQ multiplex PCR, and TCRdb's table has in-frame clones only and misses some. Altogether 40,000 to 45,000 clones are present, around nine tenths being singletons, with the ten largest covering 12%. The sample in question was CD4+ or CD8+ T cells sorted from blood, obtained in a trial of the OX40 agonist ivuxolimab. These receptors were collected from an adult with an advanced solid tumor such as melanoma, head and neck, liver or kidney cancer.

In this sample, this clone turned up a few times. The chain uses TRBV5-6 and TRBJ1-4; D not certain. This CDR3 spans 15 amino acids. The germline CDR1 and CDR2 sequences are SGHDT and YYEEEE. Trimming pared 5 bases from V and 6 bases from J, leaving 17 bases between. In nucleotides, the CDR3 is TGTGCCAGCAGGATGGTATCGGAAACGGATGAAAAACTGTTTTTT. Protein product: CASRMVSETDEKLFF.

The chain combines TRBV28 with TRBJ1-4; D is possibly TRBD1 (6 bases). The germline gives CDR1 MDHEN, CDR2 SYDVKM. V was trimmed by 6 bases and J by 4 bases, leaving 15 bases between them. The CDR3 loop spans 15 amino acids. The CDR3 DNA follows: TGTGCCAGCAGCGCCCGGGACACCAATAATGAAAAACTGTTTTTT. It specifies CASSARDTNNEKLFF.

V and J are TRBV5-1 and TRBJ2-1; perhaps TRBD2 as D (5 bases). The CDR3 loop spans 12 amino acids. Trimming shortened V by 4 bases and J by 8 bases, and 10 bases separated the two germline ends. Per germline, CDR1 SGHRS and CDR2 YFSETQ. The DNA of the CDR3 is TGCGCCAGCAGCCGTGAGAGGGATGAGCAGTTCTTC. This gives the protein CASSRERDEQFF. The full variable domain, in which reference TRBV5-1 and TRBJ2-1 provide the parts outside the CDR3, is KAGVTQTPRYLIKTRGQQVTLSCSPISGHRSVSWYQQTPGQGLQFLFEYFSETQRNKGNFPGRFSGRQFSNSRSEMNVSTLELGDSALYLCASSRERDEQFFGPGTRLTVL.

This sequence joins TRBV27 and TRBJ2-7; the match to TRBD1 covers 7 bases. CDR1 and CDR2 from the germline V gene are MNHEY and SMNVEV (reference sequence). Unmatched junction bases numbered 3, after V lost 10 bases and J lost 3 bases. The CDR3 totals 11 residues. The CDR3 bases are TGTGCCACAGGACAGGACTACGAGCAGTACTTC. Translated, it gives CATGQDYEQYF.

The V gene is TRBV27, the J gene TRBJ1-6; D remains unclear. The CDR3 has 14 residues. The V end lost 5 bases, the J end lost 6 bases, and 11 bases lay between the germline ends. CDR1 is MNHEY and CDR2 is SMNVEV in the germline V gene (reference sequence). The CDR3 here is CASSLGRSNSPLHF. CDR3 nucleotide sequence: TGTGCCAGCAGTCTAGGCCGATCTAATTCACCCCTCCACTTT.

On this clone: Other nucleotide sequences from this sample produce the same CDR3. V gene TRBV2 combines with J gene TRBJ2-2, with D tentatively TRBD2 (6 bases). Trimming took 5 bases from V and 5 from J, leaving 12 bases between them. The CDR3 spans 14 residues. The germline gives CDR1 SNHLY, CDR2 FYNNEI. For the CDR3, the DNA is TGTGCCAGCAGTACGGGGGAAATGACCGGGGAGCTGTTTTTT. This gives the protein CASSTGEMTGELFF.

This clone was seen a handful of times. The rearrangement uses TRBV7-8 and TRBJ1-1; D is ambiguous. This CDR3 comprises 14 residues. Germline-derived CDR1 and CDR2 are SGHVS and FQNEAQ. V was trimmed by 5 bases and J by 0 bases, leaving 10 bases between them. The CDR3, as DNA: TGTGCCAGCAGCCTGACGGTAATGAACACTGAAGCTTTCTTT. It yields the protein CASSLTVMNTEAFF.

This clone was found a few times. The genes are TRBV2 and TRBJ1-3; tentatively, D is TRBD1 (5 bases). The CDR3 totals 13 residues. CDR1 and CDR2 from the germline V gene are SNHLY and FYNNEI. With 3 bases removed from V and 4 bases from J, the gap between germline ends came to 7 bases. The CDR3 here is CASSETAGNTIYF. CDR3 coding DNA: TGTGCCAGCAGTGAGACAGCAGGAAACACCATATATTTT.

This chain uses TRBV5-1 with TRBJ2-1; 7 positions agree with TRBD1. J was trimmed by 2 bases and V by 5 bases; bases with no gene match: 7. Per germline, CDR1 SGHRS and CDR2 YFSETQ. The CDR3 is made up of 15 amino acids. This chain's CDR3 is CASRGGQAAYNEQFF. In DNA, the CDR3 is TGCGCCAGCAGGGGCGGACAGGCAGCCTACAATGAGCAGTTCTTC.

This sequence joins TRBV7-6 and TRBJ1-1; TRBD1 aligns across 9 bases. J gave up 4 bases and V 3 bases, and 9 bases lay outside the gene matches. The CDR3 contains 16 residues. Germline CDR1 is SGHVS and CDR2 is FNYEAQ. CDR3 nucleotides: TGTGCCAGCAGCTTCTCCTCTGAGACAGGGGGCACTGAAGCTTTCTTT. The encoded protein is CASSFSSETGGTEAFF.

V is TRBV4-1 and J is TRBJ2-1; D is ambiguous. CDR1 is MGHRA, CDR2 YSYEKL, per germline. The CDR3 spans 16 residues. The V and J ends lost 1 base and 2 bases respectively, with 12 bases between them. The CDR3 sequence is CASSQAWAQTYNEQFF. DNA of the CDR3: TGCGCCAGCAGCCAAGCATGGGCACAGACCTACAATGAGCAGTTCTTC.

V usage is TRBV4-1 and J usage is TRBJ1-5, with 7 bases fitting TRBD1. This CDR3 region has 14 residues. J lost 5 bases, V lost 5 bases, and 6 bases had no gene match. The V gene's germline CDR1 is MGHRA and CDR2 YSYEKL. The CDR3 nucleotides read TGCGCCAGCAGCACGACAGGGTGGGATCAGCCCCAGCATTTT. It is translated as CASSTTGWDQPQHF.

The CDR3 DNA reads as TGTGCCAGCAGCTTGTTGTGGACAGGGAACGGCTACACCTTC. Its translation is CASSLLWTGNGYTF. V and J are TRBV7-4 and TRBJ1-2; 8 nucleotides match TRBD1. Germline V CDR1 and CDR2: SGHVT, SQSDAQ. V lost 3 bases and J lost 8; bases outside the gene matches: 8. The CDR3 consists of 14 residues.

J is TRBJ2-1 and V is TRBV6-5; D unclear. Trimming shortened V by 0 bases and J by 7 bases, and 10 bases separated the two germline ends. Germline loops: CDR1 MNHEY, CDR2 SVGAGI. CDR3 length equals 14 residues. The CDR3 DNA reads TGTGCCAGCAGTTACTCTGGGCCATTTAATGAGCAGTTCTTC. This translates into CASSYSGPFNEQFF.

The chain employs TRBV27 and TRBJ2-2; D call uncertain. This CDR3 comprises 13 residues. The ends were cut back, 0 bases at V and 6 bases at J, with 5 bases in the middle. CDR1 and CDR2 from the germline V gene are MNHEY and SMNVEV (reference sequence). CDR3 in DNA: TGTGCCAGCAGTTTATCGATGGCCGGGGAGCTGTTTTTT. This codes for CASSLSMAGELFF.

The chain combines TRBV28 with TRBJ2-7; 7 bases map to TRBD1. CDR3 length: 15 residues. The V segment lost 5 bases and the J segment 2 bases; nucleotides outside the gene matches: 9. The germline gives CDR1 MDHEN, CDR2 SYDVKM. The CDR3 loop reads CASSTFGTVPYEQYF. Here the CDR3 DNA reads TGTGCCAGCAGTACTTTCGGGACAGTCCCCTACGAGCAGTACTTC.

In its sample, this clone was seen a few times. The J gene is TRBJ1-2, the V gene TRBV7-9; TRBD1 matches at 10 bases. V shed 2 bases, J shed 7 bases, and the junction held 4 bases outside the gene matches. The CDR3 is 14 amino acids. The germline V gene has CDR1 SEHNR and CDR2 FQNEAQ (reference sequence). CDR3 sequence: CASSLLGQGVGYTF. DNA of the CDR3: TGTGCCAGCAGCTTACTAGGACAGGGGGTTGGCTACACCTTC. The complete variable domain, with remaining parts taken from reference TRBV7-9 and TRBJ1-2, reads DTGVSQNPRHKITKRGQNVTFRCDPISEHNRLYWYRQTLGQGPEFLTYFQNEAQLEKSRLLSDRFSAERPKGSFSTLEIQRTEQGDSAMYLCASSLLGQGVGYTFGSGTRLTVV.

The rearrangement links TRBV2 to TRBJ2-7; D unclear. The CDR3 has 13 amino acids. V lost 2 bases to trimming and J lost 3 bases, with 8 bases between them. Germline loops: CDR1 SNHLY, CDR2 FYNNEI. The CDR3 coding sequence is TGTGCCAGCAGTGAAAAAGGGCGCTACGAGCAGTACTTC. This translates into CASSEKGRYEQYF.

The chain has TRBV5-4 and TRBJ2-3; D is unclear. CDR1 is SGHNT, CDR2 YYREEE, per germline (reference sequence). Trimming took off 3 bases at V and 8 bases at J, with 10 bases between the two ends. This CDR3 has 12 residues. CDR3 in amino acids: CASSSSFRTQYF. DNA of the CDR3: TGTGCCAGCAGCTCATCTTTCCGTACGCAGTATTTT.

The rearrangement links TRBV29-1 to TRBJ2-3, with 10 bases that match TRBD2. This CDR3 has 17 residues. Germline lookup yields CDR1 SQVTM and CDR2 ANQGSEA. J gave up 5 bases and V 3 bases, and 14 bases lay outside the gene matches. The CDR3 loop reads CSVDGLAGALEEDTQYF. CDR3 nucleotides: TGCAGCGTTGACGGGCTAGCGGGGGCCTTAGAGGAAGATACGCAGTATTTT.